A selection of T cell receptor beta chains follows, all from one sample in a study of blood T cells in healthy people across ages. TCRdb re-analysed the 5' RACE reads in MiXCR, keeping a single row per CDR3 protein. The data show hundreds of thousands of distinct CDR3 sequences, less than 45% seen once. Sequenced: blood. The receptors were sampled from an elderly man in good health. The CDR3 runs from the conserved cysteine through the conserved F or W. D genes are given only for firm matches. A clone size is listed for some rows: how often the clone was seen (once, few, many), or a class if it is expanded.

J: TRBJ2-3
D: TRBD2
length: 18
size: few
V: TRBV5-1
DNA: TGCGCCAGCAGCTTGGACGGGAGGAACCGACTATACACAGATACGCAGTATTTT
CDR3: CASSLDGRNRLYTDTQYF

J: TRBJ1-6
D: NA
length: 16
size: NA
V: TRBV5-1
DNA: TGCGCCAGCAGCTCCGGGACGGGGAGCTATAATTCACCCCTCCACTTT
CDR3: CASSSGTGSYNSPLHF

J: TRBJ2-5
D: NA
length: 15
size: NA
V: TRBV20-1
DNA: TGCAGTGCTAGAGATCCCGCGGGGGCCTATGAGACCCAGTACTTC
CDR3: CSARDPAGAYETQYF

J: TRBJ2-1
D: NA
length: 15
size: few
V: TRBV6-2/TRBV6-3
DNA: TGTGCCAGCAGTTTGCTCCAAACTATGTACAACGAGCAGTTCTTC
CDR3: CASSLLQTMYNEQFF

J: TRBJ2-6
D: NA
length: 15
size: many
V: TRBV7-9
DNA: TGTGCCAGCAGCCAGGGGGGACCTGGGGCCAACGTCCTGACTTTC
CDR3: CASSQGGPGANVLTF

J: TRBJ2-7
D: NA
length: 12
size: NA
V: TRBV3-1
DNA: TGTGCCACCGGCGCAGGGGCCTACGAGCAGTACTTC
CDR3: CATGAGAYEQYF

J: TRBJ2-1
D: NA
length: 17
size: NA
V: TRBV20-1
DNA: TGCAGTGCTAGAGTAAATGGGGGGGCCCCTAGCAGCAATGAGCAGTTCTTC
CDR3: CSARVNGGAPSSNEQFF

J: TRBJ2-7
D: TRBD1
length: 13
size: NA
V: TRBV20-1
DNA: TGCAGTGCTAGTGATTGGGACAGTAAAGCGCAGTACTTC
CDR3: CSASDWDSKAQYF

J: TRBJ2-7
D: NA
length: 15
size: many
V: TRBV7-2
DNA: TGTGCCAGCAGCCGTGGGGGGCTTTTTAGCTACGAGCAGTACTTC
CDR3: CASSRGGLFSYEQYF

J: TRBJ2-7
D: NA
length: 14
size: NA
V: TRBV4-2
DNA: TGTGCCAGCAGCCAAGATCTTGTGGCGGACGAGCAGTACTTC
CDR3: CASSQDLVADEQYF

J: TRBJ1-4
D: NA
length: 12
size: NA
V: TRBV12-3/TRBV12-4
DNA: TGTGCCAGCAGTTTCGGGGGGGAAAAACTGTTTTTT
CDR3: CASSFGGEKLFF

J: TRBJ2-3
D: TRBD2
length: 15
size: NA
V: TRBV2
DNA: TGTGCCAGCAGTCGGACTAGCGGGAGGTCGGATACGCAGTATTTT
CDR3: CASSRTSGRSDTQYF

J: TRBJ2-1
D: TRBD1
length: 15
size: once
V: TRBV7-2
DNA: TGTGCCAGCAGCTTAGCCGGGACAGAGTCCTATGAGCAGTTCTTC
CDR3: CASSLAGTESYEQFF

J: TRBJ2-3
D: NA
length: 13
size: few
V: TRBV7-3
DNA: TGTGCCAGCAGCTTGACGATTACAGATACGCAGTATTTT
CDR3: CASSLTITDTQYF

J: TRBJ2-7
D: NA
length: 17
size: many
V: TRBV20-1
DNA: TGCAGTGCTAGAAAGTTCGGGGCCAGCAATTTTCGGTACGAGCAGTACTTC
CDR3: CSARKFGASNFRYEQYF

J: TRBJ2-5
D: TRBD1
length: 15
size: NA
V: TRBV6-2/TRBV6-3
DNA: TGTGCCAGCAGTCGGACAGGGATCGTGGTAGAGACCCAGTACTTC
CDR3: CASSRTGIVVETQYF

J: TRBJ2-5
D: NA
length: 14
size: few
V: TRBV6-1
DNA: TGTGCCAGCAGTGATCCAGGGTACCAAGAGACCCAGTACTTC
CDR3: CASSDPGYQETQYF

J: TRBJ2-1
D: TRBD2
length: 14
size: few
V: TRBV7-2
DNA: TGTGCCAGCAGCTTAGGTGGGACTAGCGTTGAGCAGTTCTTC
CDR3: CASSLGGTSVEQFF

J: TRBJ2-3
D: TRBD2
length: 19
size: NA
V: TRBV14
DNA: TGTGCCAGCAGCCAAAGGATCCAGGGTAGCGGGAGGAAAGGGGATACGCAGTATTTT
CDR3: CASSQRIQGSGRKGDTQYF

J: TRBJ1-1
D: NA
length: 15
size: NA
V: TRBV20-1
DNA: TGCAGTGCTAGAGATCGGAGGACAATTAACACTGAAGCTTTCTTT
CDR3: CSARDRRTINTEAFF

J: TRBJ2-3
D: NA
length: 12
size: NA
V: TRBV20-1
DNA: TGCGGAGTTGACTCCCGCACAGATACGCAGTATTTT
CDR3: CGVDSRTDTQYF

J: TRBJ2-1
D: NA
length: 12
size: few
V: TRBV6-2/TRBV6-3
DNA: TGTGCCAGCAGTTACTATTCGGGGGAGCAGTTCTTC
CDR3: CASSYYSGEQFF

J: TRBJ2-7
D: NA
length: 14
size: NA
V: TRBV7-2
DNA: TGTGCCAGCAGCTTATCTAACTTCTTATACGAGCAGTACTTC
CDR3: CASSLSNFLYEQYF

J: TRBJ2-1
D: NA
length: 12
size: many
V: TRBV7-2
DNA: TGTGCCAGCAGCCCAGCAAGTACTGAGCAGTTCTTC
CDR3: CASSPASTEQFF

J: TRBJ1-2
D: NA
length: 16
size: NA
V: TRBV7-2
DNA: TGTGCCAGCAGCTTCCGCCGACAGAAATCTAACTATGGCTACACCTTC
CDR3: CASSFRRQKSNYGYTF

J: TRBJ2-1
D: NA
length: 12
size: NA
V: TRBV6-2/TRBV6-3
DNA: TGTGCCAGCAGTCCCGGACTGTATGAGCAGTTCTTC
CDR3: CASSPGLYEQFF

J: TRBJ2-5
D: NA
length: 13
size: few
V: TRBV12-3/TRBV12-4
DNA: TGTGCCAGCAGCGTCAACCACCGCGAGACCCAGTACTTC
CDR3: CASSVNHRETQYF

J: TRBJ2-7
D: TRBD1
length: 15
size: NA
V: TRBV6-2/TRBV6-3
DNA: TGTGCCAGCCGACCTTTGGGACAGGGGTACAATGAGCAGTACTTC
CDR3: CASRPLGQGYNEQYF

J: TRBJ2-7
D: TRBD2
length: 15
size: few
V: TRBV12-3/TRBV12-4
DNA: TGTGCCAGCAGTTTAAGACTAGCGGGAAACCACGAGCAGTACTTC
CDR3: CASSLRLAGNHEQYF

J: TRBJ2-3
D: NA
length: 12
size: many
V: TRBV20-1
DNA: TGCAGTGCTAGTTTGGGACCAGATACGCAGTATTTT
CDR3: CSASLGPDTQYF

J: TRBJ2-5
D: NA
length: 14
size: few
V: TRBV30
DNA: TGTGCCTGGAGTGTAAGAAGTTACCAAGAGACCCAGTACTTC
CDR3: CAWSVRSYQETQYF

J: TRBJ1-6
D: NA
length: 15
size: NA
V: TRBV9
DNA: TGTGCCAGCAGCGTAGCCCCTGGCCATGGTTCACCCCTCCACTTT
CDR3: CASSVAPGHGSPLHF

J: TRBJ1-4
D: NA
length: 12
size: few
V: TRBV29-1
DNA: TGCAGCGGCAGGGCAACTAATGAAAAACTGTTTTTT
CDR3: CSGRATNEKLFF

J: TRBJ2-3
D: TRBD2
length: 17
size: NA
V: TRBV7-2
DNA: TGTGCCAGCAGCTTAGTCCGACTAGCGGGGGGTGCAGATACGCAGTATTTT
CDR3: CASSLVRLAGGADTQYF

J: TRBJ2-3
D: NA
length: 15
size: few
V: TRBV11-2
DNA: TGTGCCAGCAGCCCCTGGACGATAAGCACAGATACGCAGTATTTT
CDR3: CASSPWTISTDTQYF

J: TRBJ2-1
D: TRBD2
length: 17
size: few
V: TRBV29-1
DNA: TGCAGCGTTGGACGAGCACTTCTAGCGGGAGGGCCAGGTGAGCAGTTCTTC
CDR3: CSVGRALLAGGPGEQFF

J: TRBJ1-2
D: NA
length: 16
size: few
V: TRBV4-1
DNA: TGCGCCAGCAGCCCCCTTGGATCGGGTGGCAGCTATGGCTACACCTTC
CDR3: CASSPLGSGGSYGYTF

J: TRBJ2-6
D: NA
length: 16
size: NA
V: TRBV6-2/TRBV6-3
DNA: TGTGCCAGCAGCCAAACAGGGTTAAGTGGGGCCAACGTCCTGACTTTC
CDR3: CASSQTGLSGANVLTF

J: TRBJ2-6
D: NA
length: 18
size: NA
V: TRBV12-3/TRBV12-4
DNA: TGTGCCAGCAGTTTTGAATTAGGTGATCCCTCTGGGGCCAACGTCCTGACTTTC
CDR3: CASSFELGDPSGANVLTF

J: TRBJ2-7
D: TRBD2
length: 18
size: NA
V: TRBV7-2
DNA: TGTGCCAGCAGCTTAGAGGGGTTAGCGGGGTTCTTCCACTACGAGCAGTACTTC
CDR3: CASSLEGLAGFFHYEQYF

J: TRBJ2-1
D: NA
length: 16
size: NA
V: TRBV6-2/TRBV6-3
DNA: TGTGCCAGCAGTTACCCCCTCGGGGGAGTGATTGGTGAGCAGTTCTTC
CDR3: CASSYPLGGVIGEQFF

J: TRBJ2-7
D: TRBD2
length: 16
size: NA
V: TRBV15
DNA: TGTGCCACCAGCAGAGAACCAGCGGGAGTGTCCTACGAGCAGTACTTC
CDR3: CATSREPAGVSYEQYF

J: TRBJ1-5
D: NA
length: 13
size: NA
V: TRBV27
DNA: TGTGCCAGCAGACGAGCACACAATCAGCCCCAGCATTTT
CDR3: CASRRAHNQPQHF